The 11 T cell receptor beta chains below all came from one sample that was sequenced in a study of T cell responses to AZD1222 COVID-19 vaccine. Here immunoSEQ multiplex PCR was the method, and the copy in TCRdb shows in-frame clones only, minus some. The sample records about 190,000 clones, 92% being singletons. The material was peripheral blood, obtained on day 0 of AZD1222 vaccination. The receptors stem from an adult in good health.

The gene calls are TRBV3-1 (or the pseudogene TRBV3-2) and TRBJ1-6, with D unresolved. The CDR3 consists of 15 residues. Trimming took 1 base from V and 9 from J, leaving 13 bases between them. Germline loops: CDR1 LGHDT, CDR2 YNNKEL (reference sequence). The CDR3 protein is CASSQVLGFVSPLHF. The DNA of the CDR3 is TGTGCCAGCAGCCAAGTCTTAGGGTTCGTTTCACCCCTCCACTTT.

The chain joins TRBV27 to TRBJ1-4; no clear D gene. Germline values: CDR1 MNHEY, CDR2 SMNVEV (reference sequence). The CDR3 has 14 amino acids. V lost 2 bases, J lost 4 bases, and 8 bases lay in between. The DNA of the CDR3 is TGTGCCAGCAGTTTACTCGGGAGTAATGAAAAACTGTTTTTT. Its translation is CASSLLGSNEKLFF.

The genes are TRBV10-3 and TRBJ1-3; D is perhaps TRBD1 (5 bases). V was pared by 6 bases and J by 4 bases, with 16 bases between. Germline V gene data show CDR1 as ENHRY and CDR2 as SYGVKD. There are 15 residues in the CDR3. The CDR3 is CAIRDTTAGGNTIYF. The DNA of the CDR3 is TGTGCCATCAGGGACACAACCGCTGGAGGAAACACCATATATTTT.

V is TRBV28 and J is TRBJ1-2; D is possibly TRBD1 (5 bases). CDR1 and CDR2 (germline): MDHEN, SYDVKM. Trimming removed 3 bases from V and 2 bases from J, with 7 bases in between. The CDR3 runs 13 residues. The CDR3 sequence: CASSFSGNYGYTF. The CDR3 DNA reads TGTGCCAGCAGTTTTTCAGGGAACTATGGCTACACCTTC.

This chain uses TRBV24-1 with TRBJ1-2; unclear D gene. CDR1 KGHDR and CDR2 SFDVKD come from the germline V gene. This CDR3 contains 14 residues. The V end was cut by 3 bases, the J end by 2 bases, with 9 bases between. In DNA, the CDR3 is TGTGCCACCAGTGATCCCTGGCCAAACTATGGCTACACCTTC. It encodes CATSDPWPNYGYTF.

This sequence joins TRBV5-6 and TRBJ2-7; TRBD1 aligns across 11 bases. Trimming cost V 5 bases and J 1 base; bases outside gene matches: 8. CDR1 is SGHDT, CDR2 YYEEEE, per germline. CDR3 size: 16 residues. CDR3 in DNA: TGTGCCAGCAGGTGGACAGGGGGCGGCTTATCCTACGAGCAGTACTTC. It specifies CASRWTGGGLSYEQYF.

This clone has only one observation. The chain recombines TRBV5-1 with TRBJ2-3; TRBD2 aligns across 7 bases. Germline CDR1 SGHRS, CDR2 YFSETQ. V dropped 3 bases and J dropped 1; count of bases not matched to a gene: 8. This CDR3 region has 16 residues. CDR3 loop: CASSSHQRGGTDTQYF. DNA for the CDR3: TGCGCCAGCAGCTCCCACCAGCGGGGAGGCACAGATACGCAGTATTTT.

The rearrangement joins TRBV5-1 to TRBJ1-1; D gene ambiguous. The V end was cut by 4 bases, the J end by 1 base, with 17 bases between. This CDR3 has 16 residues. CDR1 and CDR2 (germline): SGHRS, YFSETQ. The CDR3 DNA reads as TGCGCCAGCAGCCCCTCAGGTCCCCCAGCGAACACTGAAGCTTTCTTT. It translates to CASSPSGPPANTEAFF.

V and J are TRBV6-5 and TRBJ2-7; D is unclear. Trimming pared 0 bases from V and 0 bases from J, leaving 9 bases between. This CDR3 comprises 15 residues. In germline, CDR1 is MNHEY, CDR2 SVGAGI. CDR3 protein: CASSYSAGNSYEQYF. CDR3 DNA sequence: TGTGCCAGCAGTTACTCCGCAGGAAACTCCTACGAGCAGTACTTC.

This clone was detected once. The rearrangement links TRBV5-1 to TRBJ1-2; tentatively, D is TRBD1 (5 bases). Trimming stripped 6 bases from V and 6 bases from J, with 12 bases between. This CDR3 comprises 12 residues. Germline values: CDR1 SGHRS, CDR2 YFSETQ. The CDR3 spells CASTRGEDGYTF. DNA of the CDR3: TGCGCCAGCACTCGGGGGGAGGATGGCTACACCTTC.

The rearrangement joins TRBV19 to TRBJ2-5; TRBD2 matches at 8 bases. The CDR3 has 16 amino acids. The V segment lost 3 bases and the J segment 0 bases; nucleotides outside the gene matches: 6. In germline, CDR1 is LNHDA, CDR2 SQIVND (reference sequence). The CDR3 region is CASSIISGGHQETQYF. The CDR3, as DNA: TGTGCCAGTAGTATTATAAGCGGGGGACACCAAGAGACCCAGTACTTC.